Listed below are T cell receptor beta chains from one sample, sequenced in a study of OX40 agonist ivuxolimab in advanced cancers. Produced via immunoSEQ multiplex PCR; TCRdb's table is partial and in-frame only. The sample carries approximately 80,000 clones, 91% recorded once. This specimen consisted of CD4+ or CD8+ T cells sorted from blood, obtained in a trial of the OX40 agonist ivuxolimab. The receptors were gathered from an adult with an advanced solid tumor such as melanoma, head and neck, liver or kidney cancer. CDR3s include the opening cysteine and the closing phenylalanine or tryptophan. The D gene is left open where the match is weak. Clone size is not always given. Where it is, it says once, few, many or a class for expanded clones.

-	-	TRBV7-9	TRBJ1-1	TGTGCCTCCAGGCGGACGAACACTGAAGCTTTCTTT	CASRRTNTEAFF
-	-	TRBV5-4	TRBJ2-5	TGTGCCAGCAGCTTGGGCGGTCAGGGGCGAGAGACCCAGTACTTC	CASSLGGQGRETQYF
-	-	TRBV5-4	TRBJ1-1	TGTGCCAGCAGCTTCAGGGTAGGCGCGGGGGCTGAAGCTTTCTTT	CASSFRVGAGAEAFF
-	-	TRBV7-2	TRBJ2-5	TGTGCCAGCAGCTTGATAGAGACCCAGTACTTC	CASSLIETQYF
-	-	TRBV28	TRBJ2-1	TGTGCCAGCAGTTCCACCCGGGAGCAGTTCTTC	CASSSTREQFF
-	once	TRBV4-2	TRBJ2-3	TGTGCCAGCAGCCAAGCCACAGATACGCAGTATTTT	CASSQATDTQYF
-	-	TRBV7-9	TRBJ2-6	TGTGCCAGCAGCTTAGCTCCTGGGGCCAACGTCCTGACTTTC	CASSLAPGANVLTF
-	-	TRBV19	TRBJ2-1	TGTGCCAGTAGTACTCCCTTTTCGCGGGAAGGGGTCTACAATGAGCAGTTCTTC	CASSTPFSREGVYNEQFF
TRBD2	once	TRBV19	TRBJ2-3	TGTGCCAGTAGACCGGGAGGGGCAGATACGCAGTATTTT	CASRPGGADTQYF
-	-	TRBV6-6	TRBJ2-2	TGTGCCAGCAGACCGGGTACCGGGGAGCTGTTTTTT	CASRPGTGELFF
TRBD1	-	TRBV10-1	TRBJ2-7	TGCGCCAGCAGTGAGACGGGACAGGGACTCTACGAGCAGTACTTC	CASSETGQGLYEQYF
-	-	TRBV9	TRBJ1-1	TGTGCCAGCAGCGTAGGGCTACGAGGAGGTAACACTGAAGCTTTCTTT	CASSVGLRGGNTEAFF
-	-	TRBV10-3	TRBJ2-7	TGTGCCATCAGTGAGTCTTCTCGTGGGGCCTCCTACGAGCAGTACTTC	CAISESSRGASYEQYF
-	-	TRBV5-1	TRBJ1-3	TGCGCCAGCAGCTTGGCCTCTGGGTACGGAAACACCATATATTTT	CASSLASGYGNTIYF
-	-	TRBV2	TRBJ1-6	TGTGCCAGCATGAGGGAAAGCTCCTATAATTCACCCCTCCACTTT	CASMRESSYNSPLHF
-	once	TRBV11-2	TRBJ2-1	TGTGCCAGCAGCCCCCTGTCCTCGGGCGGCCTGCCGTTCTTC	CASSPLSSGGLPFF
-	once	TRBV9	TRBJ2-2	TGTGCCAGCAGCTTTGCGAGCGGAATTAACACCGGGGAGCTGTTTTTT	CASSFASGINTGELFF
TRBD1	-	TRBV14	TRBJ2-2	TGTGCCAGCAGCCAAGCCGGGACAGGGGGCCTTACCGGGGAGCTGTTTTTT	CASSQAGTGGLTGELFF
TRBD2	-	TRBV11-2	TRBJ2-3	TGTGCCAGCAGTCGCCGACTAGCCCCAGATACGCAGTATTTT	CASSRRLAPDTQYF
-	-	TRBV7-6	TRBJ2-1	TGTGCCAGCAGCCGTAGGGGTCAACCACGGGATGAGCAGTTCTTC	CASSRRGQPRDEQFF
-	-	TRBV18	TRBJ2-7	TGTGCCAGCTCACCATTACCCAACTACGAGCAGTACTTC	CASSPLPNYEQYF
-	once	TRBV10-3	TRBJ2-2	TGTGCCATCAGCCCAAGGAATGCCGGGGAGCTGTTTTTT	CAISPRNAGELFF
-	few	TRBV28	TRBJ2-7	TGTGCCAGCCGACAGGACTCCTACGAGCAGTACTTC	CASRQDSYEQYF
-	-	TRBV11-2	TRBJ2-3	TGTGCCAGCAGCTTAGTAGGTGACATTAGCACAGATACGCAGTATTTT	CASSLVGDISTDTQYF
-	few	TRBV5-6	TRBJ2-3	TGTGCCAGCAGCTGGGGGCGGGGCGAGGATACGCAGTATTTT	CASSWGRGEDTQYF
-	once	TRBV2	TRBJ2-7	TGTGCCAGCAGTTCCTCCTACGAGCAGTACTTC	CASSSSYEQYF
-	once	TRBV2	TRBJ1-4	TGTGCCAGCAGCCCGAGGTGGGCTAATGAAAAACTGTTTTTT	CASSPRWANEKLFF
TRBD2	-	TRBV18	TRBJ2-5	TGTGCCAGCTCACCAGTAACCGTAGCGGGGCAAGAGACCCAGTACTTC	CASSPVTVAGQETQYF
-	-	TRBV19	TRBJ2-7	TGTGCCAGTAGTATAAAAGCAGCCTACGAGCAGTACTTC	CASSIKAAYEQYF
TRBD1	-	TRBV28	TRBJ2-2	TGTGCCAGCAGCCTCGTAACAGGGGGCAGGACCGGGGAGCTGTTTTTT	CASSLVTGGRTGELFF
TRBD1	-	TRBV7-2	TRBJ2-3	TGTGCCAGCAGCTCCAGGGACAGGGCAAGTACGCAGTATTTT	CASSSRDRASTQYF